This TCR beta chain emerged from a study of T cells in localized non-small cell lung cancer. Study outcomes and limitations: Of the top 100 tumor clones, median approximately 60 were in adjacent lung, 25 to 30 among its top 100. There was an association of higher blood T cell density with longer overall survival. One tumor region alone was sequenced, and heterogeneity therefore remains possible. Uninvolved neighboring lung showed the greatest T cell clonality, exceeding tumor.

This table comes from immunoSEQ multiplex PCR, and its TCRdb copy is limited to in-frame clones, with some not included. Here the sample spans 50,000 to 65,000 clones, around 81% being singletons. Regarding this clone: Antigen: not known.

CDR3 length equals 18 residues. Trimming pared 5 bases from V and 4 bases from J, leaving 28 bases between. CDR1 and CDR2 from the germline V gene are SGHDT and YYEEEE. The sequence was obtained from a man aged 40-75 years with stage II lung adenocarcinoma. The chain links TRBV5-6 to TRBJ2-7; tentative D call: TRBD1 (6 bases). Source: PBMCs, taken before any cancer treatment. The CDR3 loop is CASSERPQTGRWSYEQYF. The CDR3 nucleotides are TGTGCCAGCAGTGAGCGGCCTCAAACAGGGCGGTGGTCGTACGAGCAGTACTTC.